This is a list of T cell receptor beta chains from one sample in a study of cytomegalovirus exposure and HLA in healthy donors. The assay was immunoSEQ multiplex PCR, and TCRdb's table has in-frame clones only and misses some. The sample carries fewer than 200,000 clones, over 85% recorded once. Sequenced input: PBMCs. The receptors stem from a man aged 18 to 30 in good health and CMV-seropositive. The CDR3 runs from the conserved cysteine through the conserved F or W. D genes are given only for firm matches. Clone size, where shown, is once, few, many, or a class for clones that have expanded.

j_call | v_call | d_call | clone_size | cdr3_nt | cdr3_aa
TRBJ2-7 | TRBV9 | TRBD1 | once | TGTGCCAGCAGAGAAGGGACAGGGGAAGTGGGGGAGCAGTACTTC | CASREGTGEVGEQYF
TRBJ2-3 | TRBV6-5 | TRBD2 | NA | TGTGCCAGCAGCGATAGCGGGAGGGCCATAGATACGCAGTATTTT | CASSDSGRAIDTQYF
TRBJ2-1 | TRBV5-1 | TRBD2 | NA | TGCGCCAGCAGCTTGGAAGGGAGGCGGGAGGGGTCCTACAATGAGCAGTTCTTC | CASSLEGRREGSYNEQFF
TRBJ2-2 | TRBV2 | NA | NA | TGTGCCAGCAGTCCGAGCGGAGCGAACACCGGGGAGCTGTTTTTT | CASSPSGANTGELFF
TRBJ2-7 | TRBV6-6 | TRBD1 | NA | TGTGCCAGCAGTTACTCCCCGGGACAGGGGAACGAGCAGTACTTC | CASSYSPGQGNEQYF
TRBJ2-7 | TRBV5-4 | TRBD2 | NA | TGTGCCAGCAGCTCATCAGCGGGAGGGTTACACGAGCAGTACTTC | CASSSSAGGLHEQYF
TRBJ2-7 | TRBV14 | TRBD2 | few | TGTGCCAGCAGCCAATTCAGCGGGAGAGGGCCCCTTTCCTACGAGCAGTACTTC | CASSQFSGRGPLSYEQYF
TRBJ2-5 | TRBV4-1 | TRBD2 | NA | TGCGCCAGCAGCCAAGTTGGGGGACTACCCGGCTCCCAGTACTTC | CASSQVGGLPGSQYF
TRBJ2-1 | TRBV11-3 | TRBD2 | NA | TGTGCCAGCAGCCCCCCGGGACTAAACGAGCAGTTCTTC | CASSPPGLNEQFF
TRBJ2-7 | TRBV7-8 | NA | NA | TGTGCCAGCAGCCGTAAGGTTAGCGAGCCCGCACTCGAGCAGTACTTC | CASSRKVSEPALEQYF
TRBJ2-7 | TRBV15 | TRBD2 | NA | TGTGCCACCAGCAGCGGCGGGAGGTTTTACGAGCAGTACTTC | CATSSGGRFYEQYF
TRBJ2-5 | TRBV6-5 | NA | NA | TGTGCCAGCAGTGCCCAGGGGTTGGAAGAGACCCAGTACTTC | CASSAQGLEETQYF
TRBJ2-5 | TRBV7-3 | NA | NA | TGTGCCAGCAGCAACCAGAGGGGGGAGACCCAGTACTTC | CASSNQRGETQYF
TRBJ2-7 | TRBV5-1 | TRBD1 | NA | TGCGCCAGCAGCTTGGGACAGGGGCTCTCCTACGAGCAGTACTTC | CASSLGQGLSYEQYF
TRBJ1-4 | TRBV2 | NA | once | TGTGCCAGCAGTGTGGCTGAAAAACTGTTTTTT | CASSVAEKLFF
TRBJ1-5 | TRBV21-1 | NA | once | TGTGCCAGCAGCAAAAGTGCGGGGGGTCCCTTAGGGGTTATTCAGCCCCAGCATTTT | CASSKSAGGPLGVIQPQHF
TRBJ2-7 | TRBV5-1 | NA | few | TGCGCCAGCAGCTTGGGACCGGGAATAGAAGAGCAGTACTTC | CASSLGPGIEEQYF
TRBJ2-7 | TRBV28 | NA | NA | TGTGCCAGCAGTTTAATCAGGGGCCCCTACGAGCAGTACTTC | CASSLIRGPYEQYF
TRBJ2-1 | TRBV30 | NA | NA | TGTGCCTGGAGTGGGGGGAGGATGGCAGGGTCTCGGAATGAGCAGTTCTTC | CAWSGGRMAGSRNEQFF
TRBJ2-7 | TRBV19 | TRBD2 | few | TGTGCCAGTAGTATAGATGGGCTAGCGGGACTTGAGCAGTACTTC | CASSIDGLAGLEQYF
TRBJ2-7 | TRBV19 | TRBD1 | NA | TGTGCCAGTAGCGGGACAGACAGTCCCTTAAGGGAGCAGTACTTC | CASSGTDSPLREQYF
TRBJ2-6 | TRBV9 | TRBD2 | NA | TGTGCCAGCAGCCCCCGATCGGGACTAGCGGGGCGTTCTGGGGCCAACGTCCTGACTTTC | CASSPRSGLAGRSGANVLTF
TRBJ2-1 | TRBV4-1 | TRBD2 | NA | TGCGCCAGCAGCCCAGGACTAGCGGGAGTCAATGAGCAGTTCTTC | CASSPGLAGVNEQFF
TRBJ2-1 | TRBV6-5 | TRBD2 | NA | TGTGCCAGCAGACTAGCGGGAGGCTCCTACAATGAGCAGTTCTTC | CASRLAGGSYNEQFF
TRBJ2-3 | TRBV9 | NA | NA | TGTGCCAGCAGCGTAGATGGGAGGACTACAGATACGCAGTATTTT | CASSVDGRTTDTQYF
TRBJ2-2 | TRBV18 | NA | NA | TGTGCCAGCTCACCACCGGGGGGAACGGACACCGGGGAGCTGTTTTTT | CASSPPGGTDTGELFF
TRBJ2-1 | TRBV12-2 | NA | NA | TGTGCAAGTCGCTTAGGGGGGACAATCCGCTACAATGAGCAGTTCTTC | CASRLGGTIRYNEQFF
TRBJ1-1 | TRBV7-3 | NA | NA | TGTGCCAGCAGCTTAACGGCAAGAAACACTGAAGCTTTCTTT | CASSLTARNTEAFF
TRBJ2-2 | TRBV6-6 | TRBD2 | NA | TGTGCCAGCGACTCCGGGACTAGCGGGATCACCGGGGAGCTGTTTTTT | CASDSGTSGITGELFF
TRBJ1-2 | TRBV5-1 | NA | few | TGCGCCAGCCAGGACAGCGTCAACTATGGCTACACCTTC | CASQDSVNYGYTF
TRBJ1-4 | TRBV28 | TRBD1 | NA | TGTGCCAGCATCAACGGACAGGGTGGGGAAAAACTGTTTTTT | CASINGQGGEKLFF
TRBJ1-5 | TRBV15 | TRBD1 | NA | TGTGCCACCAGCAGGGACGGGACAGAGCTCAATAGCAATCAGCCCCAGCATTTT | CATSRDGTELNSNQPQHF
TRBJ1-1 | TRBV28 | NA | once | TGTGCCAGCACGTTGAACACTGAAGCTTTCTTT | CASTLNTEAFF
TRBJ1-3 | TRBV7-9 | NA | NA | TGTGCCAGCAGCTTTAGAACTATCGGAAACACCATATATTTT | CASSFRTIGNTIYF
TRBJ1-2 | TRBV5-6 | TRBD1 | NA | TGTGCCAGCAGCGACAGGGTGTCCTTCTATGGCTACACCTTC | CASSDRVSFYGYTF
TRBJ2-1 | TRBV7-9 | NA | NA | TGTGCCAGCAGCCCCAAGAGCAATGAGCAGTTCTTC | CASSPKSNEQFF
TRBJ2-6 | TRBV7-3 | TRBD1 | NA | TGTGCCAGCAGCGCGACAGGGGGAGGCAGCGTCCTGACTTTC | CASSATGGGSVLTF
TRBJ2-2 | TRBV2 | NA | few | TGTGCCAGCAGGGCGGACTCAACCGGGGAGCTGTTTTTT | CASRADSTGELFF
TRBJ2-7 | TRBV11-2 | NA | NA | TGTGCCAGCAGCACCCGACTAGAGATGGACCAGTACTTC | CASSTRLEMDQYF
TRBJ2-1 | TRBV21-1 | NA | NA | TGTGCCAGCAGCAAAGAGCAGGGCGCCTACAATGAGCAGTTCTTC | CASSKEQGAYNEQFF
TRBJ2-4 | TRBV19 | NA | NA | TGTGCCAGTAGTATGGCAGCCGGGAGAGTAGCCAAAAACATTCAGTACTTC | CASSMAAGRVAKNIQYF
TRBJ2-5 | TRBV5-4 | TRBD2 | NA | TGTGCCAGCAGCTTGGTCGGGACTAGCGGGAGTCGTCAAGAGACCCAGTACTTC | CASSLVGTSGSRQETQYF
TRBJ1-2 | TRBV27 | TRBD1 | few | TGTGCCAGCAGTTCCGGGACAGGGCGTAACTATGGCTACACCTTC | CASSSGTGRNYGYTF
TRBJ1-5 | TRBV7-9 | TRBD1 | once | TGTGCCAGCAGCCCAGGGGGCCGGGAGCCCCAGCATTTT | CASSPGGREPQHF
TRBJ2-3 | TRBV19 | NA | NA | TGTGCCAGTAGTATGGGGGCAGATCCAGATACGCAGTATTTT | CASSMGADPDTQYF